Below, one T cell receptor beta chain is given with its context. As handled by the study authors: Reference gene primer amplification in the assay estimated nucleated cell counts. The repertoire was sequenced with immunoSEQ multiplex PCR; TCRdb's copy has only in-frame clones and lacks some. Clone size and the V and J calls come from that table; the DNA yielded D and trimming. The data hold 250,000 to 300,000 clones, with about nine tenths observed a single time. Trimming left V 1 base short and J 2 bases short, with 20 bases between. The CDR3 is 18 amino acids. Germline V gives CDR1 SGHRS, CDR2 YFSETQ. The data belong to a study of blood T cell repertoires in COVID-19. Study at large: The United States, Italy and Spain supplied acute and convalescent COVID-19 samples. The cDNA or gDNA used as material had been derived from T cells, B-cell-depleted T cells, or PBMCs.

This TCR derives from a woman aged 35 to 49 who had recovered from COVID-19. The chain has TRBV5-1 and TRBJ2-3; D might be TRBD2 (6 bases). Sequenced input: peripheral blood. The CDR3 DNA sequence: TGCGCCAGCAGCTTGAGGTGGGTAGCGGACACCTTCACAGATACGCAGTATTTT. Translating it yields CASSLRWVADTFTDTQYF.